This T cell receptor (beta chain) was sequenced for a study of cytomegalovirus exposure and HLA in healthy donors. V trimming: 4 bases; J trimming: 3 bases; junction bases outside the gene matches: 5. The CDR3 has 16 residues. The V gene's germline CDR1 is SGHNT and CDR2 YYREEE (reference sequence). With 60 Vbeta and 13 Jbeta primers, the PCR was carried out. The protocol was immunoSEQ multiplex PCR, while the TCRdb copy is restricted to in-frame clones and leaves out a portion. The sample lists about 140,000 clones, 61% seen once, with around 1.8% in the top ten. The chain combines TRBV5-4 with TRBJ2-1; 12 bases line up with TRBD2. The material sequenced was PBMCs. This TCR derives from a male donor in good health and CMV-seronegative. CDR3 sequence reads: CASSARLAGVYNEQFF. CDR3 sequence (DNA): TGTGCCAGCAGCGCCCGACTAGCGGGGGTCTACAATGAGCAGTTCTTC.